The subject of this entry is one T cell receptor (beta chain). The clone's antigen remains unknown. No base qualities exist here, and no much larger clone lies one base off it. The sample is drawn from a study of Ad26.COV2.S vaccination and SARS-CoV-2 variants (dated by TCRdb to the early 2020s). Study-level background: Vaccine-arm donors came from COV1001, a multicentre, randomized, double-blind, placebo-controlled phase I-IIa trial of Ad26.COV2.S in healthy adults. Ad26.COV2.S was administered intramuscularly at a dose of 5x10^10 or 1x10^11 viral particles, either as one shot or as two shots given 56 days apart. Sequencing of the TCRbeta repertoire served to evaluate the specificity and breadth of SARS-CoV-2-reactive T cell receptors following Ad26.COV2.S vaccination. The TCR-sequenced set comprised around 30 samples: approximately 19 Ad26.COV2.S vaccine recipients, 5 placebo recipients and 8 SARS-CoV-2 convalescent individuals. Trial participants were randomized into five groups of five: low-dose or high-dose Ad26.COV2.S given once or twice, or placebo on both occasions. Investigators did not know the trial group allocation while performing experiments and assessing outcomes.

The immunoSEQ Assay was the method used to sequence TCRbeta CDR3 regions. After extraction, genomic DNA underwent amplification by bias-controlled multiplex PCR, followed by high-throughput sequencing. In the authors' own workflow: To quantify the absolute abundance of each unique TCRbeta CDR3 region, sequences were collapsed and filtered. T cell fraction was estimated by normalizing TCRbeta template counts to usable DNA, with usable DNA measured through amplification of reference genes found in all nucleated cells. Repertoire TCRs were annotated as SARS-CoV-2-specific by exact matching of V gene, CDR3 amino acid sequence and J gene to a known reactive TCR set. The reference SARS-CoV-2 TCR set came from MIRA and was filtered for enrichment in COVID-19-positive ImmuneCODE repertoires, removing public or cross-reactive TCRs. Using the MIRA antigens, annotated TCRs were further analysed by specific ORF or by position within an ORF. Breadth was defined as the number of annotated unique rearrangements divided by the total number of unique productive rearrangements, and depth was defined as the summed frequency of the annotated unique rearrangements. Two-sided Wilcoxon rank-sum tests were used to compare TCR breadth between groups. The source is immuneACCESS, and TCRdb retained only in-frame sequences with V and J called. Part of the clones is not carried over; for the studies checked, unresolved V genes explain less than half of this, and the remainder is unexplained. The D gene and trimming were derived from the DNA, and the V and J assignments and clone size from that table. This sample comprises some 500,000 clones, roughly 87% of them detected only once. The leading ten clones occupy over 2% of the sample.

Points the paper makes about the study in general: Substantial breadth of spike-specific CD8+ and CD4+ T cell responses was reported after vaccination. The study was not powered for comparison of responses between vaccine doses or regimens. Non-spike TCR breadth was comparable between vaccine and placebo recipients, consistent with the vaccine containing only spike. Compared with placebo recipients, Ad26.COV2.S recipients showed higher spike-specific TCR breadth (P = 0.0014). According to the authors, total T cell responses may have been underestimated by the TCR breadth and depth analyses.

The junction shows trimming of 9 bases on V and 8 bases on J, plus 20 bases between the germline ends. Based on the germline V gene, the CDR1 and CDR2 sequences are LGHNT and FRNRAP. Inclusive of the bounding cysteine and phenylalanine, the CDR3 is 14 residues long. CDR3 DNA only is kept here, 42 bases in frame from base 1. In the paper's terms, the treatment or condition label means: about 20 received Ad26.COV2.S at low or high dose, single or two shots; roughly five received placebo; per-sample allocation not given. For vaccine and placebo recipients, the sequenced repertoires came from samples collected on day 63 after the first injection. Between 29 July and 7 August 2020, Cohort 1b enrolled about 27 adults aged 18-55 years at one site in Boston, USA. Ad26.COV2.S consisted of a replication-incompetent adenovirus type 26 vector by which a prefusion-stabilized SARS-CoV-2 spike protein from the original Wuhan strain was expressed.

The TCR was taken from a person between 18 and 65 years old who received the Ad26.COV2.S COVID-19 vaccine or a placebo. The rearrangement joined TRBV12-5 to TRBJ2-1; matching of 5 bases hints at TRBD1 as the D gene. Sequencing used peripheral blood, obtained in a trial of Ad26.COV2.S vaccine versus placebo. The CDR3 sequence is CASSNTGKQDEQFF. In nucleotides, the sequence is TGTGCTAGCTCTAATACAGGTAAACAAGATGAGCAGTTCTTC. When the CDR3 is completed using the reference TRBV12-5 and TRBJ2-1 genes on either side, the full variable domain is DARVTQTPRHKVTEMGQEVTMRCQPILGHNTVFWYRQTMMQGLELLAYFRNRAPLDDSGMPKDRFSAEMPDATLATLKIQPSEPRDSAVYFCASSNTGKQDEQFFGPGTRLTVL.